These 18 T cell receptor beta chains share one sample of origin, sequenced in a study of shared clonotypes between healthy human individuals. Some clones are missing from TCRdb's copy, which holds only in-frame ones; the method was immunoSEQ multiplex PCR. The sample yields 2 million to 3 million clones, approximately 90% seen once. Sample: naive CD4+ T cells sorted from blood. The subset was: CD45RA+ positively selected. Every receptor here comes from a man between 18 and 29 years old in good health.

V usage is TRBV2 and J usage is TRBJ1-4; D is unresolved. Trimming took 6 bases from V and 0 from J, leaving 11 bases between them. This CDR3 is built from 15 residues. CDR1 is SNHLY and CDR2 is FYNNEI in the germline V gene. The CDR3 region is CASSGQTSTNEKLFF. The CDR3 coding sequence is TGTGCCAGCAGCGGGCAGACATCAACTAATGAAAAACTGTTTTTT. The entire variable domain, with the rest obtained from reference TRBV2 and TRBJ1-4, is as follows: EPEVTQTPSHQVTQMGQEVILRCVPISNHLYFYWYRQILGQKVEFLVSFYNNEISEKSEIFDDQFSVERPDGSNFTLKIRSTKLEDSAMYFCASSGQTSTNEKLFFGSGTQLSVL.

Note on this clone: Other DNA sequences from this sample encode an identical CDR3 as well. The gene calls are TRBV5-6 and TRBJ1-6; no definite D call. Germline values: CDR1 SGHDT, CDR2 YYEEEE. The CDR3 extends over 15 amino acids. The ends were cut back, 0 bases at V and 5 bases at J, with 9 bases in the middle. The CDR3 is CASSLAGGNNSPLHF. Here the CDR3 DNA reads TGTGCCAGCAGCTTGGCCGGAGGGAATAATTCACCCCTCCACTTT.

Note on this clone: At the DNA level, this CDR3 is encoded by other sequences in the same sample as well. This rearrangement joins TRBV29-1 to TRBJ2-2, with D tentatively TRBD1 (5 bases). Trimming stripped 6 bases from V and 3 bases from J, with 5 bases between. CDR1 and CDR2 from the germline V gene are SQVTM and ANQGSEA. The CDR3 consists of 11 residues. CDR3 sequence reads: CSVRDTGELFF. CDR3 nucleotide sequence: TGCAGCGTCAGGGACACCGGGGAGCTGTTTTTT.

CDR3 sequence: CASNGGTSSYEQYF. DNA for the CDR3: TGTGCCAGCAATGGGGGGACGAGCTCCTACGAGCAGTACTTC. The V gene is TRBV28, the J gene TRBJ2-5; D may be TRBD2 (6 bases). The better agreement between TRBJ2-7 and the DNA end casts doubt on the J call. CDR3 length: 14 residues. Germline V gene lookup returns CDR1 MDHEN and CDR2 SYDVKM.

In this sample, this clone turned up a few times. The chain employs TRBV6-4 and TRBJ1-6, with a tentative D call TRBD1 (6 bases). The CDR3 loop spans 15 amino acids. Deletions cut 0 bases from V and 6 bases from J, with 9 bases between. The germline V gene encodes CDR1 MRHNA and CDR2 SNTAGT. For the CDR3, the DNA is TGTGCCAGCAGTGACTCGAGAGGGGGTAATTCACCCCTCCACTTT. Translating it yields CASSDSRGGNSPLHF.

Of note for this clone: Other DNA sequences in this sample translate to the same CDR3. CDR3 amino acids: CASSSSTDTQYF. Written as DNA, the CDR3 is TGTGCCAGCAGCTCCAGTACTGATACGCAGTATTTT. The V gene is TRBV7-9, the J gene TRBJ2-3, with D unclear. The germline CDR1 and CDR2 sequences are SEHNR and FQNEAQ (reference sequence). V dropped 4 bases and J dropped 6 bases, with 8 bases sitting between them. The length of the CDR3 is 12 residues.

CDR3 amino acids: CAISERGSVDNEQFF. The DNA of the CDR3 is TGTGCCATCAGTGAGAGGGGGTCGGTGGACAATGAGCAGTTCTTC. The chain joins TRBV10-3 to TRBJ2-1; TRBD1 is a possible D gene (6 bases). CDR1 is ENHRY, CDR2 SYGVKD, per germline. The germline V and J ends were trimmed by 2 bases and 5 bases, with 13 bases remaining between them. The CDR3 has 15 amino acids.

The chain employs TRBV19 and TRBJ1-5; tentative D call: TRBD1 (6 bases). The CDR3 sequence is 14 residues long. Germline V CDR1 and CDR2: LNHDA, SQIVND (reference sequence). With 6 bases removed from V and 2 bases from J, the gap between germline ends came to 11 bases. The chain's CDR3 is CASRDSRGNQPQHF. Written as DNA, the CDR3 is TGTGCCAGTAGGGACAGCCGGGGCAATCAGCCCCAGCATTTT. The variable domain in full, completed from reference TRBV19 and TRBJ1-5, reads DGGITQSPKYLFRKEGQNVTLSCEQNLNHDAMYWYRQDPGQGLRLIYYSQIVNDFQKGDIAEGYSVSREKKESFPLTVTSAQKNPTAFYLCASRDSRGNQPQHFGDGTRLSIL.

A word on this clone: This CDR3 is also generated by other DNA sequences in the sample. This chain connects TRBV5-1 to TRBJ2-7; 8 nucleotides match TRBD1. Germline V lookup: CDR1 SGHRS, CDR2 YFSETQ. The CDR3 has 15 residues. V was pared by 2 bases and J by 0 bases, with 4 bases of the junction left unmatched. CDR3 sequence (DNA): TGCGCCAGCAGCTTCGGACAGGGAAGCTCCTACGAGCAGTACTTC. It encodes CASSFGQGSSYEQYF.

The rearrangement links TRBV19 to TRBJ1-2; D remains unclear. V was clipped by 3 bases and J by 2 bases, with 10 bases between them. Germline V CDR1 and CDR2: LNHDA, SQIVND (reference sequence). The CDR3 has 14 amino acids. The CDR3 loop reads CASSILHPNYGYTF. In nucleotides, the CDR3 is TGTGCCAGTAGTATCCTTCACCCGAACTATGGCTACACCTTC.

This rearrangement joins TRBV27 to TRBJ2-3; TRBD2 matches at 8 bases. CDR1 and CDR2 (germline): MNHEY, SMNVEV (reference sequence). V shed 2 bases and J 9 bases; nucleotides not matched to a gene: 4. This CDR3 has 13 amino acids. CDR3 residues: CASSLQSGGTQYF. The CDR3 nucleotides read TGTGCCAGCAGTTTACAGTCGGGGGGGACGCAGTATTTT.

V is TRBV11-1 and J is TRBJ1-2, with 7 bases matching TRBD1. Trimming removed 5 bases from V and 4 bases from J; junction bases left unmatched: 7. Looked up from germline, CDR1 is SGHAT and CDR2 is FQDESV (reference sequence). The CDR3 runs to 14 residues. CDR3 amino acids: CASSLQQGIYGYTF. The CDR3 DNA reads TGTGCCAGCAGCCTGCAACAGGGGATCTATGGCTACACCTTC.

The chain uses TRBV20-1 and TRBJ2-7; no clear D. The CDR3 runs to 11 residues. The germline V gene encodes CDR1 DFQATT and CDR2 SNEGSKA (reference sequence). Trimming took off 7 bases at V and 6 bases at J, with 13 bases between the two ends. The CDR3 nucleotides read TGCAGTGTAAGGGCGTTGCGCGAGCAGTACTTC. This encodes CSVRALREQYF.

Note on this clone: The same CDR3 arises from other DNA sequences in this sample as well. The genes are TRBV5-1 and TRBJ2-4, with a weak D call TRBD2 (6 bases). This CDR3 has 13 residues. Trimming left V 0 bases short and J 8 bases short, with 9 bases between. The germline V gene encodes CDR1 SGHRS and CDR2 YFSETQ. CDR3 nucleotides: TGCGCCAGCAGCTTGGCGGGAGAGGACATTCAGTACTTC. Translating gives CASSLAGEDIQYF.

The rearrangement uses TRBV4-1 and TRBJ2-4; either TRBD1 or TRBD2 may supply D (5 bases each). The CDR3 loop spans 14 amino acids. CDR1 MGHRA and CDR2 YSYEKL come from the germline V gene. V lost 7 bases to trimming and J lost 2 bases, with 12 bases between them. The DNA of the CDR3 is TGCGCCAGCAAGCCTTCGGGACCCAAAAACATTCAGTACTTC. Translating it yields CASKPSGPKNIQYF.

This chain connects TRBV7-8 to TRBJ2-3; 10 bases align to TRBD2. The CDR3 is 19 amino acids. In germline, CDR1 is SGHVS, CDR2 FQNEAQ. V lost 1 base, J lost 0 bases, and 10 bases stayed unmatched. CDR3 residues: CASSLDPSGGPLSTDTQYF. CDR3 sequence (DNA): TGTGCCAGCAGCTTAGACCCTAGCGGGGGCCCTCTGAGCACAGATACGCAGTATTTT.

This chain links TRBV10-3 with TRBJ2-2; D remains ambiguous. This CDR3 has 14 amino acids. Germline assignment: CDR1 ENHRY and CDR2 SYGVKD. Trimming took off 3 bases at V and 4 bases at J, with 9 bases between the two ends. For the CDR3, the DNA is TGTGCCATCAGTGAAGAATTCCCCACCGGGGAGCTGTTTTTT. As protein: CAISEEFPTGELFF.

The rearrangement links TRBV4-1 to TRBJ2-3, with 9 bases that match TRBD1. From germline, CDR1 is MGHRA and CDR2 YSYEKL. V trimming: 1 base; J trimming: 6 bases; junction bases outside the gene matches: 5. The CDR3 is 15 residues long. This CDR3 reads CASSQGDRDFDTQYF. CDR3 DNA: TGCGCCAGCAGCCAAGGGGACAGGGACTTCGATACGCAGTATTTT.